This T cell receptor (beta chain) was profiled in a study of T cells in Graves' hyperthyroidism and ophthalmopathy. Points from the study as a whole: From stable hyperthyroidism, ophthalmopathy was separated by a 13 V-J model.

The V segment lost 4 bases and the J segment 4 bases; nucleotides outside the gene matches: 3. This CDR3 has 14 residues. Germline V gene data show CDR1 as SGHTA and CDR2 as FQGTGA. This clonotype was picked up many times. The antigen remains unidentified. Orbital computed tomography, thyroid ultrasound, serum thyroxine and TRAb, and clinical symptoms together informed the diagnoses. The investigators amplified TCR beta CDR3 regions from RNA transcripts. The TCR CDR3 was amplified in a first-round RT-PCR using the HTBI primer set. TCRdb recomputed calls from the multiplex PCR reads with MiXCR, one row per CDR3 protein. The sample has 450,000 to 600,000 distinct CDR3 sequences; approximately 20% are singletons.

V gene TRBV7-3 combines with J gene TRBJ2-3; 9 bases map to TRBD1. Sequencing was carried out using blood. This clonotype originated in a man aged 35-49 years with Graves' ophthalmopathy. CDR3 DNA sequence: TGTGCCAGCAGCTCGGGACAGGGCGCAGATACGCAGTATTTT. This codes for CASSSGQGADTQYF.